The T cell receptor beta chain described here comes from a study of shared clonotypes between healthy human individuals. The method was immunoSEQ multiplex PCR; TCRdb's version includes in-frame clones alone and lacks a portion of them. Of under 1,100,000 clones listed, more than 65% are singletons. The V end was cut by 4 bases, the J end by 4 bases, with 8 bases between. Germline CDR1 is LGHNT and CDR2 is FRNRAP. The CDR3 has 13 amino acids. Sequencing was performed on memory CD4+ T cells sorted from blood. Stated subset: CD45RA-negative fraction. The rearrangement joins TRBV12-5 to TRBJ1-5; D gene uncertain. The clonotype originates from a man aged 18 to 29 in good health. The CDR3 bases are TGTGCTAGTGGTTCGGCCCTTAATCAGCCCCAGCATTTT. This codes for CASGSALNQPQHF.